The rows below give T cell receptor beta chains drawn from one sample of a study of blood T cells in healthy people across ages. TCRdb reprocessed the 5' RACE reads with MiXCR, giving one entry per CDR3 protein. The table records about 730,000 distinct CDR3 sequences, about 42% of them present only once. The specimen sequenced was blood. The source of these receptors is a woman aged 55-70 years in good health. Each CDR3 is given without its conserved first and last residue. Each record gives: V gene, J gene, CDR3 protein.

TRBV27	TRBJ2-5	ASGTTSVPETQY
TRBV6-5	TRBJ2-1	ASSYGGGPYNEQF
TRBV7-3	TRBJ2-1	ASSLTFRGRGVDEQF
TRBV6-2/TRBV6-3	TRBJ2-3	ASTITSGMTIVPDTQY
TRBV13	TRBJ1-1	ASSSSDRGLNTEAF
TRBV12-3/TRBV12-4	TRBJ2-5	ASSLGLSGGLGETQY
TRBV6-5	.	ASSYRRDRNYEQY
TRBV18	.	ASSHSPNGIYEQY
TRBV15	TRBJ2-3	ATSEAGENADTQY
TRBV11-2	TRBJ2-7	ASSLVSGNLRTYEQY
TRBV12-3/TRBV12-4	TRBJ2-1	ASSQNWDRGGNEQF
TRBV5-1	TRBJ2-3	ASGISRPTDTQY
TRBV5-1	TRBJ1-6	ASSLNTGSRNSPLH
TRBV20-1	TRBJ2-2	SARTGLAGGKSTGELF
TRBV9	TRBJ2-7	ASSGGGDGSYEQY